This T cell receptor beta chain stems from a study of cytomegalovirus exposure and HLA in healthy donors. General observations from the study: Sequencing depth across donors, presence/absence analyses assumed, was roughly uniform. A later analysis showed that HLA-associated TCR beta chains had undergone more clonal expansion than equally common others. A few chains tied to CMV proved CMV antigen-specific in vitro.

The CDR3 runs 14 residues. The trim removed 6 bases at V and 0 bases at J, leaving 3 bases unmatched. Germline-derived CDR1 and CDR2 are MDHEN and SYDVKM. For this clone: Its target is not known.

A multiplex PCR was run with 60 Vbeta primers and 13 Jbeta primers. Measured with immunoSEQ multiplex PCR; TCRdb has only the in-frame clones, and not every one. The sample yields fewer than 200,000 clones, approximately 80% seen once. This clonotype was sampled from a woman between 45 and 60 years old in good health and CMV-seropositive. The rearrangement links TRBV28 to TRBJ1-2; 8 bases fit TRBD1. The sequencing input was PBMCs. CDR3 in DNA: TGTGCCAGCAGGAGGGGACAGGCTAACTATGGCTACACCTTC. This codes for CASRRGQANYGYTF.